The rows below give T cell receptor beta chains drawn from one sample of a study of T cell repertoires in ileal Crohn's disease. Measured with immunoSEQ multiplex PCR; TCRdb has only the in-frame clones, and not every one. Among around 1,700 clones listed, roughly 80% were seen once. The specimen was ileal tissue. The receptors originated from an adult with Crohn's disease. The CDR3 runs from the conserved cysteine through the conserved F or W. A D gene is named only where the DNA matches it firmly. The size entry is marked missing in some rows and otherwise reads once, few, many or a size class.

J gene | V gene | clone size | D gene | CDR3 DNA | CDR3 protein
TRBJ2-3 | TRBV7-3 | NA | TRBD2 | TGTGCCAGCAGCCCCCAACCCCCGGGGGGGCCCGGCCCCACAGATACGCAGTATTTT | CASSPQPPGGPGPTDTQYF
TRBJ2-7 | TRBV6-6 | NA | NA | TGTGCCAGCCGAGGACCGGGGTCGCAGTACTTC | CASRGPGSQYF
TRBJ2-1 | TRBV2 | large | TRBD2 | TGTGCCAGGGGAGTAGCGGGGGCGTCCGGGAGGAATGAGCAGTTCTTC | CARGVAGASGRNEQFF
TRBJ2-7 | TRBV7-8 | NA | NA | TGTGCCAGCAGCCCTAGGGGAAGTGCGTCCTACGGGCAGTACTTC | CASSPRGSASYGQYF
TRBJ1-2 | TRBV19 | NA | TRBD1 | TGTGCCAGTACCTTACCCGGGACAGGGGGCCGAGGCTACACCTTC | CASTLPGTGGRGYTF
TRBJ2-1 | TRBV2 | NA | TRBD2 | TGTGCCAGCAGTTCCCCCCTAGCGGGAGCTTACAATGAGCAGTTCTTC | CASSSPLAGAYNEQFF
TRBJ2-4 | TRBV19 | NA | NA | TGTGCCAGTAGTGCTTACCATGCGGACATTCAGTACTTC | CASSAYHADIQYF
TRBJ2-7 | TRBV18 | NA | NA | TGTGCCAGCTCACCCCGGACAATTGCGACCTACGAGCAGTACTTC | CASSPRTIATYEQYF
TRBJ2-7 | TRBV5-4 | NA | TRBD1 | TGTGCCAGCAGCTTGGGACAGGGGGGCTACGAGCAGTACTTC | CASSLGQGGYEQYF
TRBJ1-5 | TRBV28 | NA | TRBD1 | TGTGCCAGCAGTTCCGAGAGGGACAGGGACAATCAGCCCCAGCATTTT | CASSSERDRDNQPQHF
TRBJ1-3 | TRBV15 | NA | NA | TGTGCCACCAGCTCCAGGGGTTCTGGAAACACCATATATTTT | CATSSRGSGNTIYF
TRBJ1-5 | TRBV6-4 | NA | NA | TGTGCCAGCAGTGACCTGGCGGGTCAGCCCCAGCATTTT | CASSDLAGQPQHF
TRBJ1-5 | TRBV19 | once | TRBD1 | TGTGCCAGTAGAGACAGGGGAGGCAATCAGCCCCAGCATTTT | CASRDRGGNQPQHF
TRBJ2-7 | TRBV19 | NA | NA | TGTGCCAGTAGTATAGCCGGGAGTCTCGACGAGCAGTACTTC | CASSIAGSLDEQYF
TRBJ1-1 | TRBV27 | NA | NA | TGTGCCAGCAGTTTACTGAGCCAACGGGGTGAAGCTTTCTTT | CASSLLSQRGEAFF
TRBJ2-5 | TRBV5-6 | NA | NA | TGTGCCAGCAGCTTGGTGGGGGCAGGGGAGACCCAGTACTTC | CASSLVGAGETQYF
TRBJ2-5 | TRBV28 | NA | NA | TGTGCCAGCAGTTTATTTCGGGGTTCGGAGACCCAGTACTTC | CASSLFRGSETQYF
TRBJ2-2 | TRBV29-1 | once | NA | TGCAGCGTCTCCGACTGGAACACCGGGGAGCTGTTTTTT | CSVSDWNTGELFF
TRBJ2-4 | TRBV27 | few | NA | TGTGCCAGCAGTCCTACCTCGGAGGACATTCAGTACTTC | CASSPTSEDIQYF
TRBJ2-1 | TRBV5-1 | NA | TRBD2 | TGCGCCAGCAGCGGTAGCGGGGGCTACAATGAGCAGTTCTTC | CASSGSGGYNEQFF
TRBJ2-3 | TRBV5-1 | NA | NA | TGCGCCAGCAGCTTGGGGGCATTTGGCACAGATACGCAGTATTTT | CASSLGAFGTDTQYF
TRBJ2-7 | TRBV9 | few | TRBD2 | TGTGCCAGCGGAGGGACTAGCGGGGCGCACGAGCAGTACTTC | CASGGTSGAHEQYF
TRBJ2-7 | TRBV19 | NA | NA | TGTGCCAGTATCCTGGCTAGGAGGTACGAGCAGTACTTC | CASILARRYEQYF
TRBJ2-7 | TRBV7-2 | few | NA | TGTGCCAGCAGCTTAGACAATTCCCACGAGCAGTACTTC | CASSLDNSHEQYF
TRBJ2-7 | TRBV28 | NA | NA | TGTGCCAGCAGTTTTTACTACGAGCAGTACTTC | CASSFYYEQYF
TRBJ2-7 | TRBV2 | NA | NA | TGTGCCAGCAAGCGGACAGACCTTGGAGAGCAGTACTTC | CASKRTDLGEQYF
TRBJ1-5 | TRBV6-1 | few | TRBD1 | TGTGCCAGCAGTGCGGGACAGGGGTTAAATCAGCCCCAGCATTTT | CASSAGQGLNQPQHF
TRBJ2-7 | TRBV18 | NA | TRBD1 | TGTGCCAGCTCAGCTTCGGGACAGGGGGCTCGGCAGTACTTC | CASSASGQGARQYF
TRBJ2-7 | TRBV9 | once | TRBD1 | TGTGCCAGCAGCCCCCGGACAGGGGGCTACGAGCAGTACTTC | CASSPRTGGYEQYF
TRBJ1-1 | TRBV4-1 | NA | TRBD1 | TGCGCCAGCAGCCAAGGGACGCAGGGGGCGCGGTCTTTCTTT | CASSQGTQGARSFF
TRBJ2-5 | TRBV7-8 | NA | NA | TGTGCCACCCAAAAGGCCGAACTAGGAGGGGAGACCCAGTACTTC | CATQKAELGGETQYF
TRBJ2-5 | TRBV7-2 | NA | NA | TGTGCCAGCAGCGACGAGGGAGGGGGGGAGACCCAGTACTTC | CASSDEGGGETQYF